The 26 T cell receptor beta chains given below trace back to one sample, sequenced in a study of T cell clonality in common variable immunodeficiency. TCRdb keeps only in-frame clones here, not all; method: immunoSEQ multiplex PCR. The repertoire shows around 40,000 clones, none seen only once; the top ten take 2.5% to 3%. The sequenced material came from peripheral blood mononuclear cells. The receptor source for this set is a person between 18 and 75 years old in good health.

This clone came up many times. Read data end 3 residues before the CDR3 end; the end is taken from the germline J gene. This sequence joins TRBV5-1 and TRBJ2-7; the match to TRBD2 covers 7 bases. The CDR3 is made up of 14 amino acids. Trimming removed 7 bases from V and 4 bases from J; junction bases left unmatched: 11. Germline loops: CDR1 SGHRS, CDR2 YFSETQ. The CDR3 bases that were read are TGCGCCAGCCAGGAAGGGCTAGCGGCATACGAG. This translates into CASQEGLAAYE. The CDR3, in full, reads CASQEGLAAYEQYF.

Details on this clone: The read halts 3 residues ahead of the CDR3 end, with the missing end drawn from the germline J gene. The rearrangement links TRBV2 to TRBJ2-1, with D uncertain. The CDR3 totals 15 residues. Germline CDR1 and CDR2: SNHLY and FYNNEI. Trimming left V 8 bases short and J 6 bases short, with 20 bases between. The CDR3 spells CASRSGTLPSNEQFF. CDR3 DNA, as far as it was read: TGTGCCAGCCGCTCCGGTACCCTACCGAGCAATGAG.

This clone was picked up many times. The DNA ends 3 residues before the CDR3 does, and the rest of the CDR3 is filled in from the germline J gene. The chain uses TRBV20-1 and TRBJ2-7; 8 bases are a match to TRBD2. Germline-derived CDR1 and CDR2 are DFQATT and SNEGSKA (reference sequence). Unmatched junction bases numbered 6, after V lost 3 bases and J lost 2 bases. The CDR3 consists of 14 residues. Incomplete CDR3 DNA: TGCAGTGCTAGCCGACTAGCGACGACCTACGAG. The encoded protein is CSASRLATTYE. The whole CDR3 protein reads CSASRLATTYEQYF.

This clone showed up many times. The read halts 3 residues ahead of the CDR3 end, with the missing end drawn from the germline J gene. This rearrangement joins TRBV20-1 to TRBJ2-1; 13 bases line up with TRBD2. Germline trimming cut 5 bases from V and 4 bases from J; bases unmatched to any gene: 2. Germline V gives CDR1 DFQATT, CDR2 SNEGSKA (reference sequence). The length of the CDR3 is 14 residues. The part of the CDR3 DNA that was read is TGCAGTGCTGAACTAGCGGGAGGGTACAATGAG. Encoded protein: CSAELAGGYNE. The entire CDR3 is CSAELAGGYNEQFF.

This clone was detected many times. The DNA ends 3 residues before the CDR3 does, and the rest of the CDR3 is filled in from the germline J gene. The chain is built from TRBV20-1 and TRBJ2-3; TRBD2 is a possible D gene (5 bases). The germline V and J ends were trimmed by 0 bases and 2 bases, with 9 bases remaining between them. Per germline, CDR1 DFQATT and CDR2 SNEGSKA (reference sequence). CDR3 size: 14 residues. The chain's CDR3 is CSARDLDYTDTQYF. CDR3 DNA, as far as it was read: TGCAGTGCTAGAGATCTCGACTACACAGATACG.

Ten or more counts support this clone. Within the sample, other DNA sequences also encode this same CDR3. The CDR3 bases that were read are TGTGCCAGCAGTTACTCAGGCAGGGAGAACTATGGC. Translated: CASSYSGRENYG. The CDR3, in full, reads CASSYSGRENYGYTF. The chain combines TRBV6-2 or TRBV6-3 with TRBJ1-2; tentatively, D is TRBD1 (5 bases). The read halts 3 residues ahead of the CDR3 end, with the missing end drawn from the germline J gene. V gave up 0 bases and J gave up 2 bases, with 10 bases separating them. Germline V gene data show CDR1 as MNHEY and CDR2 as SVGEGT. There are 15 residues in the CDR3.

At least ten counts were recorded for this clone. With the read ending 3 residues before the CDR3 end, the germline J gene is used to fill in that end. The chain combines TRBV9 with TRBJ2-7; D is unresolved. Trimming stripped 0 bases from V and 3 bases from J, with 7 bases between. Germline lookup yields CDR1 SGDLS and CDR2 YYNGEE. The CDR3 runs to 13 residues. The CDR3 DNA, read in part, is TGTGCCAGCAGCGTAGGGCTTTTCTACGAG. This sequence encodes CASSVGLFYE. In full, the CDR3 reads CASSVGLFYEQYF.

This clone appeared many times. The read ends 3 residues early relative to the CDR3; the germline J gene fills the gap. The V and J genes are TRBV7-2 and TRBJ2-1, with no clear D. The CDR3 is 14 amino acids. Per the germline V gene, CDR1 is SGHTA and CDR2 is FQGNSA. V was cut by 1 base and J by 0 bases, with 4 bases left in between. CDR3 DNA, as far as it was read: TGTGCCAGCAGCTTAGATCGCTCCTACAATGAG. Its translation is CASSLDRSYNE. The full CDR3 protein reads CASSLDRSYNEQFF.

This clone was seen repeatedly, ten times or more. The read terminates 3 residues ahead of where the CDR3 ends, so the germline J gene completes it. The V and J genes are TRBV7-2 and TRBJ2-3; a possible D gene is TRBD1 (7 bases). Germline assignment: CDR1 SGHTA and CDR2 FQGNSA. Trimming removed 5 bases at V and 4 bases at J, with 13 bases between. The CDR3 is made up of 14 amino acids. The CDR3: CASSPGGFSDTQYF. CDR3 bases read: TGTGCCAGCAGCCCAGGGGGGTTCTCAGATACG. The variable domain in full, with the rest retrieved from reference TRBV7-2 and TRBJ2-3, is GAGVSQSPSNKVTEKGKDVELRCDPISGHTALYWYRQSLGQGLEFLIYFQGNSAPDKSGLPSDRFSAERTGGSVSTLTIQRTQQEDSAVYLCASSPGGFSDTQYFGPGTRLTVL.

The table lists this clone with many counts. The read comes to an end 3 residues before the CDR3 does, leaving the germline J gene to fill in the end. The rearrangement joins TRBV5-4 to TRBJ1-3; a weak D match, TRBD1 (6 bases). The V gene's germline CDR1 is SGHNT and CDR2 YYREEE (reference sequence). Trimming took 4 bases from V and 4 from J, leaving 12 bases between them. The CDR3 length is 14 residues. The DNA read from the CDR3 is TGTGCCAGCAGCCCACAGGGTTCGGGAAACACC. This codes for CASSPQGSGNT. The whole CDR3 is CASSPQGSGNTIYF.

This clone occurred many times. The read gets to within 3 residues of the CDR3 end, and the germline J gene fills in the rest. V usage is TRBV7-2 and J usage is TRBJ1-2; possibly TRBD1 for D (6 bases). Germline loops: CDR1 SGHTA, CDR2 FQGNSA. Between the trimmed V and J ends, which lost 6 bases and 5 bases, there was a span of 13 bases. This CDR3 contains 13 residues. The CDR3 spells CASRNRDTYGYTF. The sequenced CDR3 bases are TGTGCCAGCAGGAACCGGGACACATATGGC.

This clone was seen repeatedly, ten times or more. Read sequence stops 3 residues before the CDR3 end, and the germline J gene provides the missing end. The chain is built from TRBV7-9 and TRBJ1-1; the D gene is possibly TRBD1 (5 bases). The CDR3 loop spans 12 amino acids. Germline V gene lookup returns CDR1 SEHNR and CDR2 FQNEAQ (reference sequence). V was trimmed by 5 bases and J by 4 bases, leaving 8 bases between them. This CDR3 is CASSRTSTEAFF. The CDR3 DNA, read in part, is TGTGCCAGCAGCCGGACAAGCACTGAA.

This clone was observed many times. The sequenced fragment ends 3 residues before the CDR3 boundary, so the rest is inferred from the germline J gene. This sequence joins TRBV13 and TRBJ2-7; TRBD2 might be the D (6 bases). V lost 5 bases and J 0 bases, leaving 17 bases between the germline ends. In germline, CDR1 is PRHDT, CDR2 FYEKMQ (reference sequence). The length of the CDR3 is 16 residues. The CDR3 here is CASSLGAGTRSYEQYF. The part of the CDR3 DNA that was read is TGTGCCAGCAGCCTTGGAGCGGGTACACGCTCCTACGAG.

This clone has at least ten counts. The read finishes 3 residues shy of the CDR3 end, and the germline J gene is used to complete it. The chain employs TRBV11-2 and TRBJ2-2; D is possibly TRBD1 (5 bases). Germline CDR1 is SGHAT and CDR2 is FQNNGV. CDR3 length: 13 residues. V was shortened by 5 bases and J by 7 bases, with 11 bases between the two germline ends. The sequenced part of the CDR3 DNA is TGTGCCAGCAGCCTCAGGGTCGGCGGGGAG. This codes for CASSLRVGGE. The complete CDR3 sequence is CASSLRVGGELFF.

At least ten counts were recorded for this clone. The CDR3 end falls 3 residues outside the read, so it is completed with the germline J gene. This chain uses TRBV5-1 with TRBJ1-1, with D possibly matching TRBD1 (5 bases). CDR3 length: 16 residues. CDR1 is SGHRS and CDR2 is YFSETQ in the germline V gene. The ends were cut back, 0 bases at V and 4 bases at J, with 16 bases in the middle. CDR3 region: CASSLEGGVETTEAFF. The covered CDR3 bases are TGCGCCAGCAGCTTGGAGGGAGGGGTGGAGACCACTGAA.

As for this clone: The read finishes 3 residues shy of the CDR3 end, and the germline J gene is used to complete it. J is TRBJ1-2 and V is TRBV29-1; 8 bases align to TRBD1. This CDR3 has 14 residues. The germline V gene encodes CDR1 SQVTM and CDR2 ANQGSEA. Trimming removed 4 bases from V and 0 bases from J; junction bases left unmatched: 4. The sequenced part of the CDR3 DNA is TGCAGCGTTGTGACAGGGGATACTAACTATGGC. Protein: CSVVTGDTNYG. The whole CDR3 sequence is CSVVTGDTNYGYTF.

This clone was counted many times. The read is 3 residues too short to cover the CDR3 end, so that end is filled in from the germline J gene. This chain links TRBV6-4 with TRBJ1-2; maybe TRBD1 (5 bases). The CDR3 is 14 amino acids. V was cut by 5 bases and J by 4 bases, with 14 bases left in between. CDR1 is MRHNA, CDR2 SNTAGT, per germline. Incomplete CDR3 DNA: TGTGCCAGCAGTCCGACAGCCGCACTCTATGGC. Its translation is CASSPTAALYG. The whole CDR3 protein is CASSPTAALYGYTF.

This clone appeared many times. The CDR3 here is CASSPGAGVYGYTF. The covered CDR3 bases are TGCGCCAGCAGCCCCGGTGCAGGGGTGTATGGC. V gene TRBV5-1 combines with J gene TRBJ1-2; perhaps TRBD1 as D (6 bases). The sequenced fragment ends 3 residues before the CDR3 boundary, so the rest is inferred from the germline J gene. The germline V gene encodes CDR1 SGHRS and CDR2 YFSETQ. The CDR3 spans 14 residues. Trimming removed 4 bases from V and 5 bases from J, with 15 bases in between.

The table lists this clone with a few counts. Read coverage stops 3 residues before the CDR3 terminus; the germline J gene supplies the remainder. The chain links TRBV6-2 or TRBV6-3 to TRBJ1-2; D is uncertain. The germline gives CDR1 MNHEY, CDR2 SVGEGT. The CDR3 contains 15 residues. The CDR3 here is CASSWFGTRESDYTF. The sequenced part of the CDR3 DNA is TGTGCCAGCAGTTGGTTCGGCACCCGCGAGAGCGAC.

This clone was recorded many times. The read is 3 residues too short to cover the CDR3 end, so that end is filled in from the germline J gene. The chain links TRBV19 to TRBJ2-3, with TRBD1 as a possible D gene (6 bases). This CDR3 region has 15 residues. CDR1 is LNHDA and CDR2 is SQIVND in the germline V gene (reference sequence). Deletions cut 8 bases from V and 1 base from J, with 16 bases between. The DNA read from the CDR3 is TGTGCCAGTCGCCCAGGGGCCCCCCGCACAGATACG. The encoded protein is CASRPGAPRTDT. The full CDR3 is CASRPGAPRTDTQYF.

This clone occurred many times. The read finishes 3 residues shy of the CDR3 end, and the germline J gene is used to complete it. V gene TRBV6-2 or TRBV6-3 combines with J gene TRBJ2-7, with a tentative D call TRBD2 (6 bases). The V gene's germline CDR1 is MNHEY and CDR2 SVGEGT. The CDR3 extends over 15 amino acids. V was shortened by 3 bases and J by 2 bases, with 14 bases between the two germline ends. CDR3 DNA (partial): TGTGCCAGCAGTTATGTCGGGGGATCCGCCTACGAG. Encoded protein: CASSYVGGSAYE. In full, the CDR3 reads CASSYVGGSAYEQYF.

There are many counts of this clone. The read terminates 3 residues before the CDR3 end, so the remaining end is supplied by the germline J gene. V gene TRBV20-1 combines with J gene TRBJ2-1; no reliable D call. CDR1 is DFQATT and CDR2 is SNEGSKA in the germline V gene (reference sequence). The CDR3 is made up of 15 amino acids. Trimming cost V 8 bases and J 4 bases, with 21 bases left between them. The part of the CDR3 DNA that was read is TGCAGTCTTTGGCCAGCGCCGGATGCTTACAATGAG. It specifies CSLWPAPDAYNE. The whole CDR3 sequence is CSLWPAPDAYNEQFF.

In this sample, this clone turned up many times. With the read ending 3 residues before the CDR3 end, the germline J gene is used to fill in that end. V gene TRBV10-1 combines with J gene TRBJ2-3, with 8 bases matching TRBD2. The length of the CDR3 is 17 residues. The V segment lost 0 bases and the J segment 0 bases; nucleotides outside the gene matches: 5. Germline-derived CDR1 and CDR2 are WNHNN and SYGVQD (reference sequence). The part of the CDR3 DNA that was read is TGCGCCAGCAGTGAGTCGAGTAGCGGGACGAGCACAGATACG. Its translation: CASSESSSGTSTDT. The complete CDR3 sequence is CASSESSSGTSTDTQYF.

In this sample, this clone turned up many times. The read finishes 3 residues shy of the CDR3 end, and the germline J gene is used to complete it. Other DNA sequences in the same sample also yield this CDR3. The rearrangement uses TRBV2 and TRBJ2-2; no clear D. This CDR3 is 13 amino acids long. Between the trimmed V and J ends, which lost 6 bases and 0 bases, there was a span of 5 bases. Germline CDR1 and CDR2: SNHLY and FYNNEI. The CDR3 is CASSPTNTGELFF. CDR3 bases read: TGTGCCAGCAGCCCCACGAACACCGGGGAG.

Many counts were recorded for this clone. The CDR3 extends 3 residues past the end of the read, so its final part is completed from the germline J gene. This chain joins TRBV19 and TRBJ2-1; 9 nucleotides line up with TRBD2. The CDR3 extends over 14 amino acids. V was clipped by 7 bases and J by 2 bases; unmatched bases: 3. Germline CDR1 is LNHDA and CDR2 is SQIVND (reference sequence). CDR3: CASTGGRAYNEQFF. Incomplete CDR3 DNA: TGTGCCAGTACGGGCGGGAGGGCCTACAATGAG.

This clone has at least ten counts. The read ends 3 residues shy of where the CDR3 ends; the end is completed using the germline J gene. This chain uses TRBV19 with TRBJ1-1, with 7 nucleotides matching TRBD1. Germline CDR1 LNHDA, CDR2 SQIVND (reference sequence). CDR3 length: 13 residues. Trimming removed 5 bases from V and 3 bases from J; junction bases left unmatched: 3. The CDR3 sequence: CASSADRDTEAFF. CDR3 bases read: TGTGCCAGTAGTGCTGACAGGGACACTGAA.